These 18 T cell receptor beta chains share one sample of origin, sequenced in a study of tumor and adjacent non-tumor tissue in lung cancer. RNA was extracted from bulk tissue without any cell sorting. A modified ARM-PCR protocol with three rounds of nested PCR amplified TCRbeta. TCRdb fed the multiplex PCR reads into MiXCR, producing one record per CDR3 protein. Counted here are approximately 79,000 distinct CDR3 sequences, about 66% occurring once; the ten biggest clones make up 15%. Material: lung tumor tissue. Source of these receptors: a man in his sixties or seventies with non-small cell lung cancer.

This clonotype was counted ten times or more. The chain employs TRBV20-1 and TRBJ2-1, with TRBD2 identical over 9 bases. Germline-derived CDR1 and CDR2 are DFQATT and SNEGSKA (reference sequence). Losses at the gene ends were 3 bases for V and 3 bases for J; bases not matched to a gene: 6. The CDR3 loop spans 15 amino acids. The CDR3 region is CSARGVAGVYNEQFF. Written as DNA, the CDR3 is TGCAGTGCTAGGGGTGTAGCGGGAGTCTACAATGAGCAGTTCTTC.

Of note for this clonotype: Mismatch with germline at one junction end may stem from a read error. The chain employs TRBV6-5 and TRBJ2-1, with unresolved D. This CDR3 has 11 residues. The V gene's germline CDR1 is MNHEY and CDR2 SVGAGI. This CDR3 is CSSTNYKEQFF. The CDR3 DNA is TGTTCCAGCACAAATTACAAAGAGCAGTTCTTC.

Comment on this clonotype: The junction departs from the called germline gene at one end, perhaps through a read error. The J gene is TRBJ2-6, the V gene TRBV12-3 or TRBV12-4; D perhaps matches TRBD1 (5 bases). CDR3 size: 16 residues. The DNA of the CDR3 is TGTGCCAGCAGTTTAACCCTCCCGGCTGGGGCCAATGTCCTGGCTTTC. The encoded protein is CASSLTLPAGANVLAF.

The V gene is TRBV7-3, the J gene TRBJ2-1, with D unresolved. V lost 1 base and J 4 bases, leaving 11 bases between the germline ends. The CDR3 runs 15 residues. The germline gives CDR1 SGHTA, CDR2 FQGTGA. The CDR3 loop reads CASSLRISGYNEQFF. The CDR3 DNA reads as TGTGCCAGCAGCTTAAGGATCAGTGGATACAATGAGCAGTTCTTC. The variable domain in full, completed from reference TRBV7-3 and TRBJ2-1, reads GAGVSQTPSNKVTEKGKYVELRCDPISGHTALYWYRQSLGQGPEFLIYFQGTGAADDSGLPNDRFFAVRPEGSVSTLKIQRTERGDSAVYLCASSLRISGYNEQFFGPGTRLTVL.

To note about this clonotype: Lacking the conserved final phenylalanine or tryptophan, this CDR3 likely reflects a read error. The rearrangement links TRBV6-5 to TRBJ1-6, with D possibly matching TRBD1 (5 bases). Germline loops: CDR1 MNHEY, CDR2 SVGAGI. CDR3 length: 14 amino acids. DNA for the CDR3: TGTGCCACTTCCTTGACAGCGGAAAATTCACGCCTCCACCTT. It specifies CATSLTAENSRLHL.

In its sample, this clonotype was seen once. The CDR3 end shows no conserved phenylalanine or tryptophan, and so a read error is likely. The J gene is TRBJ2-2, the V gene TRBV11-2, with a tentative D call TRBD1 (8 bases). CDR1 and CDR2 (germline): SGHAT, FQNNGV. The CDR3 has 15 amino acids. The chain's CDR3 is CASSHHRGGTGELFL. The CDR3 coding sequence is TGTGCCAGCAGCCACCACAGGGGGGGGACCGGAGAGCTGTTTCTT.

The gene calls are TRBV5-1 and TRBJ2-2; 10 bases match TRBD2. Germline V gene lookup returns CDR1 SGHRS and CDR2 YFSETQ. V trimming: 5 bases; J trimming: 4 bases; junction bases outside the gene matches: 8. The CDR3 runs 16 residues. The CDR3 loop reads CASSTIAGGGTGELFF. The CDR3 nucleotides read TGCGCCAGCAGTACAATAGCGGGAGGAGGCACCGGGGAGCTGTTTTTT. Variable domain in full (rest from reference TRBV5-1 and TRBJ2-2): KAGVTQTPRYLIKTRGQQVTLSCSPISGHRSVSWYQQTPGQGLQFLFEYFSETQRNKGNFPGRFSGRQFSNSRSEMNVSTLELGDSALYLCASSTIAGGGTGELFFGEGSRLTVL.

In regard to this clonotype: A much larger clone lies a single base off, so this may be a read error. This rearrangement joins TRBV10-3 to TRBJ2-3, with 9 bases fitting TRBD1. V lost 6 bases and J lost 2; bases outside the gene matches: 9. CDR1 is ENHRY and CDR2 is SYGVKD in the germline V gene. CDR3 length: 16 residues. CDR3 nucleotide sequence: TGTGCCATCAGAGTGCCCGGGACAGGGCCCACAGATACGCAGTATTTT. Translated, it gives CAIRVPGTGPTDTQYF.

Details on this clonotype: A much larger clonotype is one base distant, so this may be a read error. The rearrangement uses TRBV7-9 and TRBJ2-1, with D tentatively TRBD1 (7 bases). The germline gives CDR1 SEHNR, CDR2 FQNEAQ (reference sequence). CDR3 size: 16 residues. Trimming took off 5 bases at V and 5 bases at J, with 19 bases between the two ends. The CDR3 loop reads CASSPCGRDRNNEQFF. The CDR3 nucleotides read TGTGCCAGCAGCCCCTGCGGGCGGGACAGAAACAATGAGCAGTTCTTC.

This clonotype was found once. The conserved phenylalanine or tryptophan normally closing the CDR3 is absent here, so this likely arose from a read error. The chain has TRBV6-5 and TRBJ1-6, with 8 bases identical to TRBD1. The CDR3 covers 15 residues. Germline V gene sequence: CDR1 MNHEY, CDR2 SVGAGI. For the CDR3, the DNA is TGTGCCAGCAGTACGCCGGGACAGGCCCATTCACACCTCCACCTT. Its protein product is CASSTPGQAHSHLHL.

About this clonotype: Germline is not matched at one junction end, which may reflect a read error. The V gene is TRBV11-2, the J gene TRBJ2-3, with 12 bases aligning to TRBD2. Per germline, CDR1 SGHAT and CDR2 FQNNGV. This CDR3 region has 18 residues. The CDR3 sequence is CASSHGLAGPLSTGTQYF. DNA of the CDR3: TGTGCCAGTAGCCATGGACTAGCGGGGCCCTTGAGCACAGGTACGCAGTATTTT.

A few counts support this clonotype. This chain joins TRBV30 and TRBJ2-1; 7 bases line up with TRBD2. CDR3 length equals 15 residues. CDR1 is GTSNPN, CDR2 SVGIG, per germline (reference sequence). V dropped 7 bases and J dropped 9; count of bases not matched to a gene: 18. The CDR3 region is CAYQDLGGAGVEQFF. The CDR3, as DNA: TGTGCCTACCAGGATTTGGGGGGTGCGGGGGTTGAGCAGTTCTTC.

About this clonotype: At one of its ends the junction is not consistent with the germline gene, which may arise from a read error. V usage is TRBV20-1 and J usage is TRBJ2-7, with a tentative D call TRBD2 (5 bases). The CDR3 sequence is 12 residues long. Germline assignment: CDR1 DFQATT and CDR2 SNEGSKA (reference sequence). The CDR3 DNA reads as TGCAGTGCTAGACGGAGCGACTACGAGCAGCACTTC. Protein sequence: CSARRSDYEQHF.

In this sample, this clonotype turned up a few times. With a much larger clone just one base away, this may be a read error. This CDR3 is CASRPGQNTGELLF. CDR3 nucleotides: TGTGCCAGCAGGCCGGGACAGAACACCGGGGAGCTGCTTTTT. The chain combines TRBV5-8 with TRBJ2-2; 7 bases line up with TRBD1. CDR3 length: 14 residues. The V gene's germline CDR1 is SGHTS and CDR2 YDEGEE.

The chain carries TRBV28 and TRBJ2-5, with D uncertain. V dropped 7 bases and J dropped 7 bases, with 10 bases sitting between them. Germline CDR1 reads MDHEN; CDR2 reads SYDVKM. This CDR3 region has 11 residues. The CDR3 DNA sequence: TGTGCCAGCAATTTTAAAGTGACCCAGTACTTC. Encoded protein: CASNFKVTQYF.

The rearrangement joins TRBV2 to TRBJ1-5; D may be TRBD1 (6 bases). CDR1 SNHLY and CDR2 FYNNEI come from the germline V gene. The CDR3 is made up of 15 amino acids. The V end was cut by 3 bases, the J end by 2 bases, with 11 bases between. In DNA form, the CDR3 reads TGTGCCAGCAGTGAGGGGGGCTTGGGCAATCAGCCCCAGCATTTT. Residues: CASSEGGLGNQPQHF. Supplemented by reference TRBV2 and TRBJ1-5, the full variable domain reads EPEVTQTPSHQVTQMGQEVILRCVPISNHLYFYWYRQILGQKVEFLVSFYNNEISEKSEIFDDQFSVERPDGSNFTLKIRSTKLEDSAMYFCASSEGGLGNQPQHFGDGTRLSIL.

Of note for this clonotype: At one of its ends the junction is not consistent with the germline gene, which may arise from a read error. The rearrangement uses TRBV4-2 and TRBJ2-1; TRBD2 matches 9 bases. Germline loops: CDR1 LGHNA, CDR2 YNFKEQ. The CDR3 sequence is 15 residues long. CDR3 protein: CANSRGLATVHEQLF. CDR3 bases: TGTGCCAACAGCCGAGGACTAGCGACAGTACATGAGCAGTTGTTC.

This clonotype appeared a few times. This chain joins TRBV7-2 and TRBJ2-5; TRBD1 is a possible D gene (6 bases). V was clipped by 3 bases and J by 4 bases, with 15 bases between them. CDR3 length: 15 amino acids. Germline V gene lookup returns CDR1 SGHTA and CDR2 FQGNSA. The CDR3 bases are TGTGCCAGCAGCTTGAAGGGGGATGTCGGAGAGACCCAGTACTTC. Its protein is CASSLKGDVGETQYF. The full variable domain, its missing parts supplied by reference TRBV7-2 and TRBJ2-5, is GAGVSQSPSNKVTEKGKDVELRCDPISGHTALYWYRQSLGQGLEFLIYFQGNSAPDKSGLPSDRFSAERTGGSVSTLTIQRTQQEDSAVYLCASSLKGDVGETQYFGPGTRLLVL.